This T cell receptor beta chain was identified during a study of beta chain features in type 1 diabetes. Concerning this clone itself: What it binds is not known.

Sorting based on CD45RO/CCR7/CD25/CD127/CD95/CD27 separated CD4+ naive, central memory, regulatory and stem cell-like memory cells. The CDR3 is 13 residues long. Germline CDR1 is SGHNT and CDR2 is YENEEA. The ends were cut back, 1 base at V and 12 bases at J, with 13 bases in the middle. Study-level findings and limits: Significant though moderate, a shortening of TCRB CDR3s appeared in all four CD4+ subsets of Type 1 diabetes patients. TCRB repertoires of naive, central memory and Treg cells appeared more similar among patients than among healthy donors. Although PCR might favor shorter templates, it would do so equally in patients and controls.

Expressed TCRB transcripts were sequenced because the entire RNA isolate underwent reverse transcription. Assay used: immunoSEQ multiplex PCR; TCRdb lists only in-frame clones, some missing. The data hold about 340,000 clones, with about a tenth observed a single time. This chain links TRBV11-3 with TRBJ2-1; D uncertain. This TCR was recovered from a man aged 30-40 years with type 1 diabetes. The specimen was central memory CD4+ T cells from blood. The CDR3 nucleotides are TGTGCCAGCAGCTTAGGGCAGGACCTAAGGCAGTTCTTC. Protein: CASSLGQDLRQFF.